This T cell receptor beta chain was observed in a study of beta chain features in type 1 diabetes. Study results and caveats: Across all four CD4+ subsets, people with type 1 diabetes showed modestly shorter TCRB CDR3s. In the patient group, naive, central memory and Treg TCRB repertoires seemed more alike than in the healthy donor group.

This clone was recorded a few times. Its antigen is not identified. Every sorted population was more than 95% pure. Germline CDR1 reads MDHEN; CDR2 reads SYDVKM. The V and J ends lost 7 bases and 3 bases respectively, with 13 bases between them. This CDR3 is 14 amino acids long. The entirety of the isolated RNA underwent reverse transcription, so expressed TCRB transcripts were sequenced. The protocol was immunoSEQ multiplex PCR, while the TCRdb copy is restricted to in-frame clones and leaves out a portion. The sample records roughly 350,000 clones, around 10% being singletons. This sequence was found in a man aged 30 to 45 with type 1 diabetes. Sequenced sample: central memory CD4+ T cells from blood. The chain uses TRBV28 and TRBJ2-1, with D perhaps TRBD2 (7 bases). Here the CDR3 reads CASTPGGRYNEQFF. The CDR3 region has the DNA TGTGCCAGCACCCCGGGGGGCCGCTACAATGAGCAGTTCTTC.